Presented here are 26 T cell receptor beta chains from one specimen sequenced in a study of T-cell memory formation after mild COVID-19. TCRdb itself ran the 5' RACE reads through MiXCR, one entry per CDR3 protein. Here the sample spans roughly 450,000 distinct CDR3 sequences, about 20% being singletons. The specimen sequenced was PBMCs or a T cell subset sorted from them (not recorded which). The receptors originated from a man between 18 and 29 years old who had mild COVID-19 (a few samples of this study predate the infection). Cell type and time point are not known.

This clonotype was counted at least ten times. This chain connects TRBV7-2 to TRBJ2-1, with D tentatively TRBD1 (5 bases). This CDR3 has 13 residues. The V and J ends lost 4 bases and 8 bases respectively, with 12 bases between them. CDR1 SGHTA and CDR2 FQGNSA come from the germline V gene. The CDR3 protein is CASSSAGHHEQFF. CDR3 nucleotide sequence: TGTGCCAGCAGCTCAGCAGGGCACCATGAGCAGTTCTTC.

This chain uses TRBV19 with TRBJ1-2; TRBD1 matches 11 bases. V shed 1 base, J shed 4 bases, and the junction held 2 bases outside the gene matches. This CDR3 spans 15 amino acids. The germline V gene has CDR1 LNHDA and CDR2 SQIVND (reference sequence). The CDR3 nucleotides are TGTGCCAGTAGTATAGCTGGGACAGGGGGCTATGGCTACACCTTC. This sequence encodes CASSIAGTGGYGYTF.

The chain recombines TRBV6-6 with TRBJ2-1; D unclear. V shed 4 bases and J shed 7 bases, with 8 bases lying between them. Looked up from germline, CDR1 is MNHNY and CDR2 is SVGAGI (reference sequence). This CDR3 has 12 amino acids. The chain's CDR3 is CASSSIKNEQFF. CDR3 DNA: TGTGCCAGCAGTTCCATAAAGAATGAGCAGTTCTTC.

This rearrangement joins TRBV6-5 to TRBJ2-1; 8 positions agree with TRBD2. The CDR3 spans 17 residues. From germline, CDR1 is MNHEY and CDR2 SVGAGI. Trimming removed 6 bases from V and 4 bases from J; junction bases left unmatched: 14. This CDR3 reads CASSGGSSGEKYNEQFF. For the CDR3, the DNA is TGTGCCAGCAGCGGTGGGAGTAGCGGGGAGAAGTACAATGAGCAGTTCTTC.

The chain is built from TRBV29-1 and TRBJ1-1; D is ambiguous. There are 12 residues in the CDR3. Germline-derived CDR1 and CDR2 are SQVTM and ANQGSEA. The germline V and J ends were trimmed by 4 bases and 5 bases, with 11 bases remaining between them. CDR3: CSVVRGWTEAFF. The CDR3 nucleotides read TGCAGCGTTGTTCGGGGTTGGACTGAAGCTTTCTTT. Combining the CDR3 with reference TRBV29-1 and TRBJ1-1 gives the whole variable domain SAVISQKPSRDICQRGTSLTIQCQVDSQVTMMFWYRQQPGQSLTLIATANQGSEATYESGFVIDKFPISRPNLTFSTLTVSNMSPEDSSIYLCSVVRGWTEAFFGQGTRLTVV.

There are a few counts of this clonotype. This sequence joins TRBV28 and TRBJ1-2; D ambiguous. Germline values: CDR1 MDHEN, CDR2 SYDVKM. The CDR3 length is 15 residues. V dropped 6 bases and J dropped 2 bases, with 16 bases sitting between them. CDR3 loop: CASRFPGRFNYGYTF. CDR3 DNA: TGTGCCAGCAGATTCCCCGGCCGTTTCAACTATGGCTACACCTTC.

This clonotype was recorded at least ten times. This sequence joins TRBV7-9 and TRBJ1-1; D not certain. The germline V gene has CDR1 SEHNR and CDR2 FQNEAQ (reference sequence). This CDR3 region has 14 residues. The V gene lost 1 base and the J gene lost 5 bases, with 11 bases spanning the gap. The CDR3 DNA sequence: TGTGCCAGCAGCTTAGATCCCGTAGGGACTGAAGCTTTCTTT. Encoded protein: CASSLDPVGTEAFF.

This sequence joins TRBV9 and TRBJ1-1, with no clear D. Germline lookup yields CDR1 SGDLS and CDR2 YYNGEE. Trimming removed 4 bases at V and 4 bases at J, with 14 bases between. The CDR3 is 14 residues long. CDR3 coding DNA: TGTGCCAGCAGCTCCCGTCGGAGTGCCACTGAAGCTTTCTTT. Its translation is CASSSRRSATEAFF.

This clonotype was picked up a small number of times. CDR3 bases: TGTGCCACCAGACTAACAGGATCCTACGAGCAGTACGTC. Residues: CATRLTGSYEQYV. This chain connects TRBV15 to TRBJ2-7; maybe TRBD1 (5 bases). The germline V gene has CDR1 LNHNV and CDR2 YYDKDF (reference sequence). This CDR3 has 13 amino acids. V was pared by 6 bases and J by 1 base, with 10 bases between.

The chain couples TRBV11-2 to TRBJ2-3, with 7 positions matching TRBD2. Germline loops: CDR1 SGHAT, CDR2 FQNNGV. The ends lost 0 bases at V and 3 bases at J; junction bases unmatched: 6. The CDR3 has 16 residues. The CDR3 bases are TGTGCCAGCAGCTTAGACGGGGGGTTTCGGACAGATACGCAGTATTTT. Protein: CASSLDGGFRTDTQYF.

A few counts support this clonotype. This could be a read error, since a much larger clone is one nucleotide away. This chain uses TRBV3-1 with TRBJ1-3; D is unresolved. With 6 bases removed from V and 0 bases from J, the gap between germline ends came to 3 bases. The CDR3 loop spans 12 amino acids. Looked up from germline, CDR1 is LGHDT and CDR2 is YNNKEL (reference sequence). CDR3 sequence reads: CASSYSGNTIYF. CDR3 nucleotides: TGTGCCAGCAGTTACTCTGGAAACACCATATATTTT.

There are many counts of this clonotype. The chain joins TRBV9 to TRBJ2-5, with 14 positions matching TRBD2. Germline CDR1 SGDLS, CDR2 YYNGEE. The V segment lost 4 bases and the J segment 2 bases; nucleotides outside the gene matches: 7. The CDR3 has 17 amino acids. CDR3 residues: CASSPGLAGGGQETQYF. The CDR3 DNA follows: TGTGCCAGCAGCCCCGGACTAGCGGGGGGAGGGCAAGAGACCCAGTACTTC.

J is TRBJ2-1 and V is TRBV5-1; 11 nucleotides align to TRBD2. This CDR3 comprises 15 residues. CDR1 is SGHRS, CDR2 YFSETQ, per germline. Trimming at V came to 0 bases and at J to 10 bases, leaving 6 bases not matched to a gene. In DNA, the CDR3 is TGCGCCAGCAGCTTGGCACTAGCGGGAGTCGGAGAGCAGTTCTTC. Protein sequence: CASSLALAGVGEQFF.

In DNA, the CDR3 is TGTGCCAGCAGCGGCCCTCACCCTGAAGCTTTCTTT. This sequence encodes CASSGPHPEAFF. The rearrangement joins TRBV9 to TRBJ1-1; D ambiguous. The CDR3 is 12 amino acids. Germline V gene data show CDR1 as SGDLS and CDR2 as YYNGEE. V gave up 3 bases and J gave up 6 bases, with 9 bases separating them.

This clonotype was found a few times. The chain joins TRBV4-3 to TRBJ1-1; D unresolved. Germline V CDR1 and CDR2: LGHNA, YSLEER. Trimming removed 5 bases from V and 1 base from J, with 11 bases in between. This CDR3 is built from 14 residues. The DNA of the CDR3 is TGCGCCAGCAGCAGCCACGGTGCGAACACTGAAGCTTTCTTT. Translation: CASSSHGANTEAFF.

The V call is TRBV28, the J call TRBJ1-5; no definite D call. Looked up from germline, CDR1 is MDHEN and CDR2 is SYDVKM. V lost 6 bases and J 5 bases, leaving 8 bases between the germline ends. This CDR3 is 12 amino acids long. Written as DNA, the CDR3 is TGTGCCAGCAGGGGAGGCGATCAGCCCCAGCATTTT. Translation gives CASRGGDQPQHF. The full variable domain, its missing parts supplied by reference TRBV28 and TRBJ1-5, is DVKVTQSSRYLVKRTGEKVFLECVQDMDHENMFWYRQDPGLGLRLIYFSYDVKMKEKGDIPEGYSVSREKKERFSLILESASTNQTSMYLCASRGGDQPQHFGDGTRLSIL.

The rearrangement links TRBV12-3 or TRBV12-4 to TRBJ2-7; 7 bases are a match to TRBD2. This CDR3 region has 17 residues. V was pared by 3 bases and J by 2 bases, with 13 bases of the junction left unmatched. CDR3: CASSLGSGGSSPYEQYF. The CDR3, as DNA: TGTGCCAGCAGTTTGGGTTCGGGGGGTTCTAGCCCCTACGAGCAGTACTTC.

In its sample, this clonotype was seen many times. V gene TRBV5-5 combines with J gene TRBJ2-7, with D perhaps assigned TRBD1 or TRBD2 (5 bases each). The germline V gene encodes CDR1 SGHKS and CDR2 YYEKEE (reference sequence). V lost 1 base, J lost 4 bases, and 6 bases lay in between. The CDR3 sequence is 12 residues long. DNA for the CDR3: TGTGCCAGCAGCTTGTGGGGGTACGAGCAGTACGTC. Amino acid sequence: CASSLWGYEQYV.

This clonotype was counted a few times. The chain employs TRBV4-1 and TRBJ1-5; D perhaps matches TRBD1 (5 bases). The V and J ends lost 1 base and 7 bases respectively, with 14 bases between them. Germline V gene data show CDR1 as MGHRA and CDR2 as YSYEKL. The CDR3 sequence is 15 residues long. This CDR3 reads CASSQGVREGQPQHF. The CDR3 coding sequence is TGCGCCAGCAGCCAAGGAGTCAGGGAGGGACAGCCCCAGCATTTT.

This clonotype was seen only a few times. The V and J genes are TRBV7-3 and TRBJ1-2; possibly TRBD1 for D (5 bases). V lost 5 bases and J lost 4, with 11 bases in between. Germline lookup yields CDR1 SGHTA and CDR2 FQGTGA. The CDR3 runs 13 residues. The CDR3: CASSRGGAYGYTF. The CDR3 DNA reads as TGTGCCAGCAGCCGGGGGGGAGCCTATGGCTACACCTTC.

This clonotype was picked up a small number of times. In nucleotides, the CDR3 is TGTGCCAGCAGTTACCGGAAAAGGGGCAATGAGCAGTTCTTC. Translated: CASSYRKRGNEQFF. The gene calls are TRBV6-5 and TRBJ2-1; weak D call: TRBD1 (5 bases). The CDR3 covers 14 residues. Between the trimmed V and J ends, which lost 2 bases and 6 bases, there was a span of 11 bases. CDR1 and CDR2 from the germline V gene are MNHEY and SVGAGI.

CDR3: CASRQGLDGYTF. The CDR3 DNA sequence: TGTGCCAGCAGACAGGGACTGGATGGCTACACCTTC. This chain connects TRBV7-9 to TRBJ1-2; perhaps TRBD1 as D (6 bases). The CDR3 totals 12 residues. Germline CDR1 SEHNR, CDR2 FQNEAQ (reference sequence). With 6 bases removed from V and 6 bases from J, the gap between germline ends came to 11 bases.

The sample holds a few counts of this clonotype. The rearrangement joins TRBV6-2 or TRBV6-3 to TRBJ2-1, with D maybe TRBD2 (7 bases). With 4 bases removed from V and 9 bases from J, the gap between germline ends came to 13 bases. In germline, CDR1 is MNHEY, CDR2 SVGEGT. The CDR3 sequence is 13 residues long. The CDR3, as DNA: TGTGCCAGCAGTTTGGGGGGGCGGGGTGAGCAGTTCTTC. As protein: CASSLGGRGEQFF.

This clonotype showed up many times. V usage is TRBV7-3 and J usage is TRBJ2-6, with D uncertain. The CDR3 consists of 16 residues. V was trimmed by 7 bases and J by 10 bases, leaving 23 bases between them. Per germline, CDR1 SGHTA and CDR2 FQGTGA. The CDR3: CASTTHWAARFNVLTF. In nucleotides, the CDR3 is TGTGCCAGCACCACCCACTGGGCAGCGAGGTTTAACGTCCTGACTTTC.

V is TRBV7-2 and J is TRBJ1-6; maybe TRBD1 (5 bases). CDR1 is SGHTA, CDR2 FQGNSA, per germline. This CDR3 contains 13 residues. Trimming removed 5 bases from V and 11 bases from J, with 13 bases in between. The CDR3: CASSPHGATPLHF. CDR3 bases: TGTGCCAGCAGCCCTCACGGGGCGACACCCCTCCACTTT. Variable domain in full (rest from reference TRBV7-2 and TRBJ1-6): GAGVSQSPSNKVTEKGKDVELRCDPISGHTALYWYRQSLGQGLEFLIYFQGNSAPDKSGLPSDRFSAERTGGSVSTLTIQRTQQEDSAVYLCASSPHGATPLHFGNGTRLTVT.

There are a few counts of this clonotype. V is TRBV24-1 and J is TRBJ2-1; D is unclear. The V end lost 9 bases, the J end lost 8 bases, and 13 bases lay between the germline ends. Germline V CDR1 and CDR2: KGHDR, SFDVKD. The CDR3 sequence is 12 residues long. CDR3: CATLRTRDEQFF. CDR3 nucleotide sequence: TGTGCCACCCTCCGGACCCGCGATGAGCAGTTCTTC.